This TCR beta chain emerged from a study of cytomegalovirus exposure and HLA in healthy donors. Study-wide background: An early data release held around 80 million unique TCRs from HLA-typed donors.

PCR employed 60 Vbeta and 13 Jbeta primers. TCRdb keeps only in-frame clones here, not all; method: immunoSEQ multiplex PCR. The data show about 150,000 clones, approximately 84% seen once. The CDR3 runs 13 residues. With V trimmed by 3 bases and J by 8 bases, 5 bases remained unmatched. CDR1 SNHLY and CDR2 FYNNEI come from the germline V gene. The chain joins TRBV2 to TRBJ2-3; 7 bases align to TRBD2. The sequencing input was PBMCs. This clonotype was sampled from a woman in her fifties or sixties in good health and CMV-seropositive. CDR3 amino acids: CASSDEAGITQYF. CDR3 in DNA: TGTGCCAGCAGTGATGAAGCGGGAATTACGCAGTATTTT.